The source of this T cell receptor beta chain is a study of blood T cells in healthy people across ages. Investigators took about 9.2 milliliters of peripheral blood from every donor. The CDR3 has 19 residues. A remark on this clonotype: Its target is not known.

With a J-beta primer mix and a sample-barcoded 5' primer, a second PCR ran about 7 to 12 cycles. TCRdb called the 5' RACE reads again in MiXCR, with one record for every CDR3 protein. The table records roughly 1.9 million distinct CDR3 sequences, roughly two fifths of them present only once. Study-level points and caveats: Diversity was estimated from one million T cells, and these estimates were considered underestimates. Age showed a roughly linear inverse relationship with TCR beta diversity per million T cells. No conclusive comparison of naive versus antigen-experienced cells was possible with unsorted PBMCs.

The chain joins TRBV21-1 to TRBJ2-1; no check of the table's D call, TRBD2, against the DNA was made. TRBV21-1 is an annotated pseudogene. This sequence originates from a human donor in good health. What was sequenced was blood. The CDR3 DNA reads TGTGCCAGCAGCAAAGTCTGTAGCGGGGGCCCTATCTCCTACAATGAGCAGTTCTTC. It is translated as CASSKVCSGGPISYNEQFF.